This entry is about one TCR beta chain. Its antigen specificity is not known. Per-base quality was not reported, and no clone a single base away is much larger than it. Patients with autoimmune disease history or receiving systemic immunosuppression were excluded from the trial. Peripheral blood for TCR sequencing was collected from all dose cohorts at baseline, on cycle 4 day 1, and on cycle 7 day 1. Samples were obtained from an open-label, multicenter, first-in-human phase I dose-escalation trial of ivuxolimab. Adults with locally advanced or metastatic head and neck squamous cell, hepatocellular, melanoma or renal cell carcinoma were enrolled in the trial. CD4+ and CD8+ T cells were sorted separately from peripheral blood before TCR sequencing. The data were obtained in a study of OX40 agonist ivuxolimab in advanced cancers. In the study overall: The costimulatory receptor OX40 (CD134) was targeted by ivuxolimab, a fully human IgG2 agonistic monoclonal antibody. Intravenous ivuxolimab was administered to patients every 2 weeks at six dose levels: 0.01, 0.1, 0.3, 1.5, 3 and 10 mg/kg. In the dose-escalation cohort, 70% to 85% of patients were male, and the mean age was roughly 60 years with a range of roughly 23 to 79. The purpose of peripheral TCRbeta sequencing was to test whether ivuxolimab changed TCR sequence diversity and led to clonal T-cell expansion. The paper covers the monotherapy dose-escalation part of the phase I ivuxolimab trial, which included N of about 50 patients. Patients were allowed to have had prior anti-PD-1, anti-PD-L1 or anti-CTLA-4 therapy, and around 41% of the dose-escalation patients had previously received checkpoint inhibitors. Among the approximately 54 dose-escalation patients, about 20 had hepatocellular carcinoma, some 15 melanoma, 9 renal cell carcinoma and 9 head and neck cancer. Partial responses occurred in three dose-escalation patients, of whom one had hepatocellular carcinoma and two had cutaneous melanoma.

What the study reported, not specific to this receptor: Antigen specificity was not determined for the clonally expanded peripheral T cells. Low levels of normalized T-cell clonal expansion were also seen in some patients who did not respond. At doses from 0.1 to 3.0 mg/kg, clonal expansion was seen in both CD4+ and CD8+ blood T cells between baseline and week 6. On average, CD8+ T cells showed more expanded clones than CD4+ T cells after ivuxolimab. In the 0.1-3.0 mg/kg groups, partial responders were among the patients with the lowest normalized peripheral clonal expansion, particularly in CD8+ T cells.

For this chain, trimming is 6 bases at the V end and 4 bases at the J end, and the number of junction bases without a gene match is 3. CDR3 length: 14 amino acids, cysteine to phenylalanine. Just the 42-base CDR3 DNA is kept, in frame starting at base 1. Looking up the germline V gene (reference sequence) yields CDR1 LNHDA and CDR2 SQIVND. Genomic DNA was isolated from the sorted cells so that the TCRbeta CDR3 region could be sequenced. The immunoSEQ Assay was used to sequence the TCRbeta CDR3 regions. Held by TCRdb, this immuneACCESS table contains in-frame sequences only and omits some clones. Under half of the omission traces to an unresolved V gene where checked; the cause of the rest is unknown. This sample holds around 90,000 clones; around 86% were observed only once. Together, the top ten hold 0.31% of the sample.

This sequence originates from an adult with an advanced solid tumor such as melanoma, head and neck, liver or kidney cancer. Here the chain combines TRBV19 and TRBJ2-2, with 9 bases aligning to TRBD2. The specimen was CD4+ or CD8+ T cells sorted from blood, collected in a trial of the OX40 agonist ivuxolimab. The CDR3 in this case is CASRREGRTGELFF. Read as DNA, the sequence is TGTGCCAGTAGGCGGGAGGGGCGCACCGGGGAGCTGTTTTTT.